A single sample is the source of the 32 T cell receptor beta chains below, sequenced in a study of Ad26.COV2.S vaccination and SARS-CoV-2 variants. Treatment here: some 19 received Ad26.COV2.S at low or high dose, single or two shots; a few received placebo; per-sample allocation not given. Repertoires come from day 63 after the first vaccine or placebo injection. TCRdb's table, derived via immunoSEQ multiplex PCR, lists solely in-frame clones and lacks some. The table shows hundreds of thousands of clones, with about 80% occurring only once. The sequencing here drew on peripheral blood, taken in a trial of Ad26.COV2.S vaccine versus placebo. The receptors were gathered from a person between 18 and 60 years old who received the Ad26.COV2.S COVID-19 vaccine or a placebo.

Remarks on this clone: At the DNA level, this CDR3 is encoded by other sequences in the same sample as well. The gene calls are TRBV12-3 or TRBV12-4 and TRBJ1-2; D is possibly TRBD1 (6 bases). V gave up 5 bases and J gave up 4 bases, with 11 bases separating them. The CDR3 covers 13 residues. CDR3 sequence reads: CASSPQGSYGYTF. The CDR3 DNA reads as TGTGCCAGCAGTCCTCAGGGGAGCTATGGCTACACCTTC.

The chain's CDR3 is CASSRTAEHNEKLFF. The CDR3 nucleotides are TGTGCCAGTAGCAGGACCGCCGAACATAATGAAAAACTGTTTTTT. This chain uses TRBV19 with TRBJ1-4; D unresolved. Germline loops: CDR1 LNHDA, CDR2 SQIVND (reference sequence). The V gene lost 6 bases and the J gene lost 4 bases, with 15 bases spanning the gap. CDR3 length: 15 amino acids. The variable domain in full, with the rest retrieved from reference TRBV19 and TRBJ1-4, is DGGITQSPKYLFRKEGQNVTLSCEQNLNHDAMYWYRQDPGQGLRLIYYSQIVNDFQKGDIAEGYSVSREKKESFPLTVTSAQKNPTAFYLCASSRTAEHNEKLFFGSGTQLSVL.

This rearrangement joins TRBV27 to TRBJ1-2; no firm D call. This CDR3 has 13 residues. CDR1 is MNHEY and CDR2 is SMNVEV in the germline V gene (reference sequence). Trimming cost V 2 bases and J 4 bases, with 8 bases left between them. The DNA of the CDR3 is TGTGCCAGCAGTTTACGAGGGAGCTATGGCTACACCTTC. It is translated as CASSLRGSYGYTF.

CDR3 bases: TGCCTGTGTAGTAGGGTCAATGAGCAGTTCTTC. Translation gives CLCSRVNEQFF. The chain joins TRBV20-1 to TRBJ2-1; D remains ambiguous. Germline CDR1 reads DFQATT; CDR2 reads SNEGSKA (reference sequence). The CDR3 consists of 11 residues.

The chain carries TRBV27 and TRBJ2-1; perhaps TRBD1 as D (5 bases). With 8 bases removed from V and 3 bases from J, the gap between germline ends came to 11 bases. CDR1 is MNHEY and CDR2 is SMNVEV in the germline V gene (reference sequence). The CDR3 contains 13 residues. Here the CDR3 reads CASAGNLYNEQFF. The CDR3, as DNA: TGTGCCAGCGCAGGGAACCTCTACAATGAGCAGTTCTTC.

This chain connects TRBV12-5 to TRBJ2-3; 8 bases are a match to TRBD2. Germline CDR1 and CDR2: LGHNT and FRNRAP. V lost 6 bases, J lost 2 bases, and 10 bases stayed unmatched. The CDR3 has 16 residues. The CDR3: CASGRFASGPTDTQYF. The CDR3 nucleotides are TGTGCTAGTGGGCGCTTCGCTAGCGGGCCCACAGATACGCAGTATTTT.

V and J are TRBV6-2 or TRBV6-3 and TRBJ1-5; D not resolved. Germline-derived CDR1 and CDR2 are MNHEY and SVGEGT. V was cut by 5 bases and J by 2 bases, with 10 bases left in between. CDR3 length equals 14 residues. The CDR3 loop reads CASSDRTRNQPQHF. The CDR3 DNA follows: TGTGCCAGCAGTGACCGGACCCGCAATCAGCCCCAGCATTTT.

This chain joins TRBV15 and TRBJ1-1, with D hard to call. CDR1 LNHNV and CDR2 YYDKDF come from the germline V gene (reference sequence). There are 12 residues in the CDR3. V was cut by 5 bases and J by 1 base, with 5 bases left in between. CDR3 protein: CATSARNTEAFF. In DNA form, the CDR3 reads TGTGCCACCAGCGCTCGGAACACTGAAGCTTTCTTT.

Here the CDR3 DNA reads TGTGCCAGCAGTTACGCCGGACTAGCGGCAAGCACCGGGGAGCTGTTTTTT. Amino acid sequence: CASSYAGLAASTGELFF. The chain joins TRBV6-2 or TRBV6-3 to TRBJ2-2, with 10 positions matching TRBD2. The CDR3 contains 17 residues. Germline V gene sequence: CDR1 MNHEY, CDR2 SVGEGT. Trimming at V came to 2 bases and at J to 4 bases, leaving 7 bases not matched to a gene.

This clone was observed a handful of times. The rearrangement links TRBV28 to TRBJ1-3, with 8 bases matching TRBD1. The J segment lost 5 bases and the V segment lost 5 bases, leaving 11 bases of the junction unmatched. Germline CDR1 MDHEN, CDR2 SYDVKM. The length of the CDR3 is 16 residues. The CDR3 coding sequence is TGTGCCAGCAGTCCTCCCGGGACAGGCTTAAGAAACACCATATATTTT. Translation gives CASSPPGTGLRNTIYF.

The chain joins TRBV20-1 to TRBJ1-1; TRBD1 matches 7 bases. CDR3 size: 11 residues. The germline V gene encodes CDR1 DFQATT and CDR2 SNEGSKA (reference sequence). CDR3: CRTPQGTEAFF. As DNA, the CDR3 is TGCAGGACCCCACAGGGGACTGAAGCTTTCTTT.

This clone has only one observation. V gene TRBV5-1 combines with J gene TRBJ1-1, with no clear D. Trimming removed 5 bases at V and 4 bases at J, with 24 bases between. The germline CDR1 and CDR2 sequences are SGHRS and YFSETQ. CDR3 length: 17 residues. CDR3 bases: TGCGCCAGCAGAAGTACCTTGGACGGCCTTCTAAGCACTGAAGCTTTCTTT. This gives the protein CASRSTLDGLLSTEAFF.

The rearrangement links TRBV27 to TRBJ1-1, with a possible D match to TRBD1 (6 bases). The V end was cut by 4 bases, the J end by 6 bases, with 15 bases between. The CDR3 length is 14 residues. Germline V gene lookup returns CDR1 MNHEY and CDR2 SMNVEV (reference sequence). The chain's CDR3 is CASSYRAPLSEAFF. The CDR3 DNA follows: TGTGCCAGCAGTTACAGGGCCCCCCTTTCTGAAGCTTTCTTT.

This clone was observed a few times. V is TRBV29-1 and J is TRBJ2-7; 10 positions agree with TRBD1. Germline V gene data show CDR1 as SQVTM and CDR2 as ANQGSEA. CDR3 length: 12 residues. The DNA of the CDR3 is TGCAGTCATCGGGGACAGGGGAACGAGCAGTACTTC. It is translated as CSHRGQGNEQYF.

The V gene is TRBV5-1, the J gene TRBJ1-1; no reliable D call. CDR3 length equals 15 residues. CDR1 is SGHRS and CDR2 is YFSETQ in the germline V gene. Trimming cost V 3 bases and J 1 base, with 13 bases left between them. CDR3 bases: TGCGCCAGCAGCTCGACCGTGACGGGGAACACTGAAGCTTTCTTT. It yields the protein CASSSTVTGNTEAFF. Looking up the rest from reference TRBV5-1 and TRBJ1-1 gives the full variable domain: KAGVTQTPRYLIKTRGQQVTLSCSPISGHRSVSWYQQTPGQGLQFLFEYFSETQRNKGNFPGRFSGRQFSNSRSEMNVSTLELGDSALYLCASSSTVTGNTEAFFGQGTRLTVV.

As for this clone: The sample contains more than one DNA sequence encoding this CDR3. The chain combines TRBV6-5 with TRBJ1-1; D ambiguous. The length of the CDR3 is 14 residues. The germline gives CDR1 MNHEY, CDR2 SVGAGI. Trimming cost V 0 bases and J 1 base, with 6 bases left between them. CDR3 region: CASSYSEGNTEAFF. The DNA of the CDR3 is TGTGCCAGCAGTTACTCGGAGGGGAACACTGAAGCTTTCTTT.

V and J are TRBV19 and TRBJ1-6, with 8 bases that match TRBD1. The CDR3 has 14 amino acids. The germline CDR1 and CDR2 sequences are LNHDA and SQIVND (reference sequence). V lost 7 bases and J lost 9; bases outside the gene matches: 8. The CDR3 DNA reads TGTGCCAGTATAACGGACAGGGTGATTTCACCCCTCCACTTT. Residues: CASITDRVISPLHF.

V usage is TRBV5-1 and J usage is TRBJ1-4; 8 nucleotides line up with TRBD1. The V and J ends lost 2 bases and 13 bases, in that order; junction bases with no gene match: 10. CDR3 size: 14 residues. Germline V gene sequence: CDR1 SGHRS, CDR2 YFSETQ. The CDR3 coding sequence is TGCGCCAGCAGCTTCGGACAGGGTAAAGGTGGACTGTTTTTT. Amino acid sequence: CASSFGQGKGGLFF.

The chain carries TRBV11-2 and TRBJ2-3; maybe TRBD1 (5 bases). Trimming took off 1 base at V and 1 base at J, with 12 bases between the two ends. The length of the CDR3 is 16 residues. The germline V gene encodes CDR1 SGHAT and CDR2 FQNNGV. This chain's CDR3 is CASSLGEGQRTDTQYF. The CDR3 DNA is TGTGCCAGCAGCTTAGGGGAAGGACAACGCACAGATACGCAGTATTTT. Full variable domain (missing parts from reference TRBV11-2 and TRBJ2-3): EAGVAQSPRYKIIEKRQSVAFWCNPISGHATLYWYQQILGQGPKLLIQFQNNGVVDDSQLPKDRFSAERLKGVDSTLKIQPAKLEDSAVYLCASSLGEGQRTDTQYFGPGTRLTVL.

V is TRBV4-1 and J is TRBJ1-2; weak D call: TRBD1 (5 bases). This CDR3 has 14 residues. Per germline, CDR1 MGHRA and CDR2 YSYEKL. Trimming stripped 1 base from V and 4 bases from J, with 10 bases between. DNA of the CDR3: TGCGCCAGCAGCCAAGTTTGGCAGGGCTATGGCTACACCTTC. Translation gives CASSQVWQGYGYTF.

CDR3 sequence reads: CASSVASGDTYEQYF. The CDR3 region has the DNA TGTGCCAGCAGCGTAGCTAGCGGGGACACCTACGAGCAGTACTTC. This chain joins TRBV9 and TRBJ2-7; 9 bases are a match to TRBD2. The CDR3 is 15 amino acids. The germline CDR1 and CDR2 sequences are SGDLS and YYNGEE. With V trimmed by 0 bases and J by 2 bases, 3 bases remained unmatched.

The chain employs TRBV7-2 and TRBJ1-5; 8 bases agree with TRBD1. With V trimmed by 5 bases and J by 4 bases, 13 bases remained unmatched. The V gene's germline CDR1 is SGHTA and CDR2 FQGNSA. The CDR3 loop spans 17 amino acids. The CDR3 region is CASSPRTGIGPNQPQHF. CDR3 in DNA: TGTGCCAGCAGCCCCCGGACAGGGATAGGTCCAAATCAGCCCCAGCATTTT. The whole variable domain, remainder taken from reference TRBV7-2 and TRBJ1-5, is GAGVSQSPSNKVTEKGKDVELRCDPISGHTALYWYRQSLGQGLEFLIYFQGNSAPDKSGLPSDRFSAERTGGSVSTLTIQRTQQEDSAVYLCASSPRTGIGPNQPQHFGDGTRLSIL.

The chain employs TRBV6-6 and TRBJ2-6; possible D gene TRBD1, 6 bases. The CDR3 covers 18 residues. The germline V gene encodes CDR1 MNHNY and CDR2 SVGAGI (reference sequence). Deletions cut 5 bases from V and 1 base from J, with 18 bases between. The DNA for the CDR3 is TGTGCCAGCAGTCCGACAGGACCCTACGGGTCTGGGGCCAACGTCCTGACTTTC. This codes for CASSPTGPYGSGANVLTF.

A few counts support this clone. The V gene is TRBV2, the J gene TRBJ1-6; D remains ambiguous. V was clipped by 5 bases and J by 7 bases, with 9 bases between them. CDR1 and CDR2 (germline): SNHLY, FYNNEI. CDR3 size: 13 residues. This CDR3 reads CASSPNRNSPLHF. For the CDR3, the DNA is TGTGCCAGCAGTCCGAACCGAAATTCACCCCTCCACTTT.

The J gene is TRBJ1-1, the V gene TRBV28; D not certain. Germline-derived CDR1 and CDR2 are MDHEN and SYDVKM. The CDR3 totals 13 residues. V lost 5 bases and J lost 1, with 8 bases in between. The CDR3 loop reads CASSIFPNTEAFF. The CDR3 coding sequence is TGTGCCAGCAGTATATTCCCGAACACTGAAGCTTTCTTT.

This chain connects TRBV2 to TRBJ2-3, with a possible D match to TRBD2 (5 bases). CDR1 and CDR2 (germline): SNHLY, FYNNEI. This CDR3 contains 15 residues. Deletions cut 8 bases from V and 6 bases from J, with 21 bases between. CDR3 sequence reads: CASLAQGLKVDTQYF. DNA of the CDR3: TGTGCCAGCCTAGCACAAGGGCTCAAAGTGGATACGCAGTATTTT.

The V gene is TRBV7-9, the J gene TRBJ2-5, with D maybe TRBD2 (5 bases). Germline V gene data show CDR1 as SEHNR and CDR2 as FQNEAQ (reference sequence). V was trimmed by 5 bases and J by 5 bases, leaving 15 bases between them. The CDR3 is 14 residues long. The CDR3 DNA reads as TGTGCCAGCAGCCTACTTGGAAAGCGGGAGACCCAGTACTTC. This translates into CASSLLGKRETQYF.

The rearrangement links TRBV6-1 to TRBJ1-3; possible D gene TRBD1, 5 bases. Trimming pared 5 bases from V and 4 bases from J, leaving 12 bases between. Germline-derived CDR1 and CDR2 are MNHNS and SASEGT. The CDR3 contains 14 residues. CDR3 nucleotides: TGTGCCAGCAGTTGGGGGGTGACGGGAAACACCATATATTTT. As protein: CASSWGVTGNTIYF.

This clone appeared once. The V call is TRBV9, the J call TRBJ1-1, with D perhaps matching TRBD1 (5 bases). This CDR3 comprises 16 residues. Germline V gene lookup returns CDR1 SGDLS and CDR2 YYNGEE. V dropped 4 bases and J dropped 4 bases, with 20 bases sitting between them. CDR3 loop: CASSPNSDSLITEAFF. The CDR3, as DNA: TGTGCCAGCAGCCCGAACTCCGACAGCCTTATCACTGAAGCTTTCTTT.

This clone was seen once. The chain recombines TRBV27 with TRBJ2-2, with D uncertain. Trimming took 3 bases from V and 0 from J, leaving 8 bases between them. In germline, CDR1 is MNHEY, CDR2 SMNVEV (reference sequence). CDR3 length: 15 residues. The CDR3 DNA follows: TGTGCCAGCAGTTTCGGAATCGCGAACACCGGGGAGCTGTTTTTT. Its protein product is CASSFGIANTGELFF.

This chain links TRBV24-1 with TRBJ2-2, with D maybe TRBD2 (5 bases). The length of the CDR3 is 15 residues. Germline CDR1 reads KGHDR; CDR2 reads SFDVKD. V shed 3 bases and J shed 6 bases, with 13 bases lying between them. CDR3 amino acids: CATSDPSGLSGELFF. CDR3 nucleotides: TGTGCCACCAGTGATCCATCTGGACTGTCCGGGGAGCTGTTTTTT.

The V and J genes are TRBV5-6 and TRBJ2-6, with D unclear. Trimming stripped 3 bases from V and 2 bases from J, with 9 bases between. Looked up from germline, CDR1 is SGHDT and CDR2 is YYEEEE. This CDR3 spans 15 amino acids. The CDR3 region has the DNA TGTGCCAGCAGCTCAGCGTTGACTGGGGCCAACGTCCTGACTTTC. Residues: CASSSALTGANVLTF.